Listed below are T cell receptor beta chains from one sample, sequenced in a study of persistence of HIV-infected CD4 T cells. Clones were sequenced by immunoSEQ multiplex PCR, and TCRdb holds only the in-frame ones, with some missing. Of 25,000 to 30,000 clones listed, almost 85% are singletons. Antigens for these TCRs are unknown. The source material was CD4+ T cells sorted from PBMCs after approximately 18-hour stimulation, sampled from a patient who received antiretroviral therapy. The receptors originated from an adult man with HIV who was CMV-seropositive. Each CDR3 is given with its conserved first and last residue. The order of the fields is clone size, D gene, V gene, J gene, CDR3 protein, CDR3 DNA. A D gene is named only where the DNA matches it firmly. Some rows mark clone size as missing; the rest say once, few, many or name a class of expanded clone.

size: .
D: .
V: TRBV2
J: TRBJ2-7
CDR3: CASSDGPQVKFYEQYF
DNA: TGTGCCAGCAGTGATGGGCCACAGGTGAAATTCTACGAGCAGTACTTC

size: once
D: .
V: TRBV6-6
J: TRBJ1-2
CDR3: CASRRTDNYGYTF
DNA: TGTGCCAGCAGGCGGACTGATAACTATGGCTACACCTTC

size: .
D: TRBD2
V: TRBV27
J: TRBJ2-2
CDR3: CAIRGLAGTGELFF
DNA: TGTGCCATCCGAGGACTAGCGGGGACCGGGGAGCTGTTTTTT

size: .
D: TRBD1
V: TRBV7-7
J: TRBJ2-1
CDR3: CASSHRTGESEQFF
DNA: TGTGCCAGCAGCCACCGGACAGGGGAAAGTGAGCAGTTCTTC

size: .
D: .
V: TRBV9
J: TRBJ2-1
CDR3: CASSVRSEEQFF
DNA: TGTGCCAGCAGCGTACGTAGCGAGGAGCAGTTCTTC

size: .
D: .
V: TRBV7-3
J: TRBJ2-7
CDR3: CASIPYFGDPEQYF
DNA: TGTGCCAGCATCCCCTATTTCGGGGACCCCGAGCAGTACTTC

size: .
D: TRBD1
V: TRBV27
J: TRBJ1-6
CDR3: CASSLYVGTVHSPLHF
DNA: TGTGCCAGCAGTTTATATGTAGGGACAGTCCATTCACCCCTCCACTTT

size: once
D: TRBD1
V: TRBV7-2
J: TRBJ1-1
CDR3: CASSQDRGAEAFF
DNA: TGTGCCAGCAGCCAAGACAGGGGCGCTGAAGCTTTCTTT

size: .
D: TRBD2
V: TRBV5-1
J: TRBJ2-3
CDR3: CASSRGGSTDTQYF
DNA: TGCGCCAGCTCTCGCGGGGGAAGCACAGATACGCAGTATTTT

size: .
D: .
V: TRBV6-5
J: TRBJ2-6
CDR3: CASSSTDSGANVLTF
DNA: TGTGCCAGCAGTTCTACAGACTCTGGGGCCAACGTCCTGACTTTC

size: .
D: TRBD2
V: TRBV7-9
J: TRBJ2-7
CDR3: CASSRAGTSGAEQYF
DNA: TGTGCCAGCAGCCGTGCCGGGACTAGCGGAGCCGAGCAGTACTTC

size: .
D: TRBD1
V: TRBV5-1
J: TRBJ1-1
CDR3: CASSPGQGFGTEAFF
DNA: TGCGCCAGCAGCCCGGGACAGGGATTTGGCACTGAAGCTTTCTTT

size: .
D: .
V: TRBV6-2/TRBV6-3
J: TRBJ1-6
CDR3: CASSPPGGTPNSPLHF
DNA: TGTGCCAGCAGCCCTCCGGGGGGGACACCTAATTCACCCCTCCACTTT

size: .
D: .
V: TRBV6-1
J: TRBJ1-5
CDR3: CASTEAWEGTGNQPQHF
DNA: TGTGCCAGCACCGAAGCGTGGGAGGGGACGGGGAATCAGCCCCAGCATTTT

size: .
D: .
V: TRBV10-3
J: TRBJ2-7
CDR3: CAISDYDVSGEQYF
DNA: TGTGCCATCAGTGACTATGATGTGTCAGGCGAGCAGTACTTC

size: .
D: .
V: TRBV7-2
J: TRBJ2-7
CDR3: CASSRQAGVGGRNLYEQYF
DNA: TGTGCCAGCAGCCGCCAGGCGGGGGTTGGGGGCCGGAACCTATACGAGCAGTACTTC

size: .
D: TRBD2
V: TRBV2
J: TRBJ2-3
CDR3: CASRAGPSGGARVEYF
DNA: TGTGCCAGTCGAGCCGGGCCCAGCGGGGGGGCCAGGGTCGAGTATTTT

size: .
D: TRBD1
V: TRBV2
J: TRBJ2-1
CDR3: CASQRGQGGREQFF
DNA: TGTGCCAGCCAACGGGGACAGGGGGGTCGTGAGCAGTTCTTC

size: .
D: .
V: TRBV5-5
J: TRBJ2-5
CDR3: CASSLRLVGETQYF
DNA: TGTGCCAGCAGCTTAAGGCTAGTCGGGGAGACCCAGTACTTC

size: .
D: TRBD1
V: TRBV5-8
J: TRBJ1-1
CDR3: CASRRGQGLGTEAFF
DNA: TGTGCCAGTCGCCGGGGACAGGGTCTGGGCACTGAAGCTTTCTTT

size: .
D: .
V: TRBV18
J: TRBJ2-3
CDR3: CASSPYRGRGSTDTQYF
DNA: TGTGCCAGCTCACCGTATCGGGGGCGGGGGAGCACAGATACGCAGTATTTT

size: few
D: TRBD1
V: TRBV6-1
J: TRBJ1-2
CDR3: CASSEEGTDRNYGYTF
DNA: TGTGCCAGCAGTGAAGAAGGGACAGACCGAAACTATGGCTACACCTTC

size: .
D: .
V: TRBV28
J: TRBJ1-1
CDR3: CASSQQGGVTEAFF
DNA: TGTGCCAGCAGCCAACAGGGAGGTGTCACTGAAGCTTTCTTT

size: .
D: .
V: TRBV7-6
J: TRBJ2-1
CDR3: CASSLAKYNEQFF
DNA: TGTGCCAGCAGCTTAGCTAAATACAATGAGCAGTTCTTC

size: once
D: .
V: TRBV12-2
J: TRBJ1-4
CDR3: CASRHAPQVFNEKLFF
DNA: TGTGCAAGTCGCCATGCACCACAGGTCTTTAATGAAAAACTGTTTTTT

size: .
D: .
V: TRBV2
J: TRBJ1-6
CDR3: CASRDGRNSPLHF
DNA: TGTGCCAGCAGGGACGGGCGTAATTCACCCCTCCACTTT

size: .
D: .
V: TRBV19
J: TRBJ2-2
CDR3: CASSIEANTGELFF
DNA: TGTGCCAGTAGTATCGAAGCGAACACCGGGGAGCTGTTTTTT

size: .
D: .
V: TRBV19
J: TRBJ1-6
CDR3: CASSIVRPGTSGKNSPLHF
DNA: TGTGCCAGTAGTATAGTTCGACCCGGGACCTCTGGGAAAAACTCACCCCTCCACTTT

size: .
D: TRBD1
V: TRBV4-1
J: TRBJ2-7
CDR3: CASSPGTGNTYEQYF
DNA: TGCGCCAGCAGCCCGGGGACAGGGAATACCTACGAGCAGTACTTC

size: .
D: TRBD1
V: TRBV11-3
J: TRBJ2-1
CDR3: CASSPRTGLDEQFF
DNA: TGTGCCAGCAGCCCTCGGACAGGGCTGGATGAGCAGTTCTTC

size: .
D: .
V: TRBV7-6
J: TRBJ1-1
CDR3: CASSLTHPTGYSYTEAFF
DNA: TGTGCCAGCAGCTTAACCCACCCAACAGGGTACTCCTACACTGAAGCTTTCTTT

size: .
D: .
V: TRBV29-1
J: TRBJ2-7
CDR3: CSVAGSSYEQYF
DNA: TGCAGCGTAGCAGGTAGCTCCTACGAGCAGTACTTC

size: .
D: TRBD2
V: TRBV14
J: TRBJ2-1
CDR3: CASSQRFSGGLIEQFF
DNA: TGTGCCAGCAGCCAAAGGTTTAGCGGGGGCCTAATTGAGCAGTTCTTC

size: .
D: TRBD1
V: TRBV6-5
J: TRBJ1-2
CDR3: CASSRTGARNYGYTF
DNA: TGTGCCAGCAGTCGGACAGGGGCGAGGAACTATGGCTACACCTTC

size: .
D: .
V: TRBV5-1
J: TRBJ1-2
CDR3: CASSLGGQGAYGYTF
DNA: TGCGCCAGCAGCTTGGGGGGGCAGGGCGCCTATGGCTACACCTTC

size: .
D: .
V: TRBV6-5
J: TRBJ1-4
CDR3: CASSYSLGLRNEKLFF
DNA: TGTGCCAGCAGTTACTCCTTAGGACTAAGGAATGAAAAACTGTTTTTT

size: .
D: .
V: TRBV20-1
J: TRBJ1-2
CDR3: CSARSGYTF
DNA: TGCAGTGCTAGGTCAGGCTACACCTTC

size: .
D: TRBD1
V: TRBV5-1
J: TRBJ2-2
CDR3: CASSLGQGANTGELFF
DNA: TGCGCCAGCAGCTTGGGACAGGGGGCGAACACCGGGGAGCTGTTTTTT

size: once
D: .
V: TRBV18
J: TRBJ2-7
CDR3: CASSPKQFGGHEQYF
DNA: TGTGCCAGCTCACCAAAGCAGTTCGGGGGCCACGAGCAGTACTTC

size: .
D: .
V: TRBV7-3
J: TRBJ2-2
CDR3: CASSMGQSGGELFF
DNA: TGTGCCAGCAGCATGGGACAGAGCGGGGGAGAGCTGTTTTTT

size: .
D: TRBD1
V: TRBV18
J: TRBJ1-4
CDR3: CASSLGQGTEKLFF
DNA: TGTGCCAGCTCCCTCGGACAGGGCACTGAAAAACTGTTTTTT

size: .
D: TRBD2
V: TRBV19
J: TRBJ2-1
CDR3: CASSIPSSGISYNEQFF
DNA: TGTGCCAGTAGTATCCCCTCTAGCGGAATCTCCTACAATGAGCAGTTCTTC

size: once
D: TRBD2
V: TRBV6-1
J: TRBJ2-3
CDR3: CASSEGAGGPRADTQYF
DNA: TGTGCCAGCAGTGAGGGAGCGGGGGGACCTCGGGCAGATACGCAGTATTTT

size: .
D: .
V: TRBV27
J: TRBJ2-7
CDR3: CASTDRSYEQYF
DNA: TGTGCCAGCACGGACAGAAGCTACGAGCAGTACTTC

size: .
D: TRBD1
V: TRBV28
J: TRBJ1-6
CDR3: CASSPRGDSRPLHF
DNA: TGTGCCAGCAGCCCCAGGGGGGACAGTAGACCCCTCCACTTT

size: once
D: .
V: TRBV2
J: TRBJ2-3
CDR3: CASSESFGTQYF
DNA: TGTGCCAGCAGTGAAAGCTTCGGTACGCAGTATTTT

size: .
D: .
V: TRBV28
J: TRBJ1-5
CDR3: CASSFNQGRNQPQHF
DNA: TGTGCCAGCAGTTTCAACCAGGGTAGGAATCAGCCCCAGCATTTT

size: .
D: TRBD1
V: TRBV15
J: TRBJ1-3
CDR3: CATSREPGQSGNTIYF
DNA: TGTGCCACCAGCAGAGAACCGGGACAGTCTGGAAACACCATATATTTT

size: .
D: TRBD2
V: TRBV5-1
J: TRBJ2-3
CDR3: CASSLSAGGRLDTQYF
DNA: TGCGCCAGCAGCTTGTCGGCGGGGGGGCGTTTAGATACGCAGTATTTT

size: few
D: TRBD1
V: TRBV4-1
J: TRBJ1-3
CDR3: CASSRQGLPGNTIYF
DNA: TGCGCCAGCAGCCGACAGGGCCTCCCTGGAAACACCATATATTTT

size: .
D: TRBD2
V: TRBV7-3
J: TRBJ2-3
CDR3: CASSLGLAGPTDTQYF
DNA: TGTGCCAGCAGCCTCGGACTAGCGGGGCCCACAGATACGCAGTATTTT

size: few
D: .
V: TRBV7-8
J: TRBJ1-3
CDR3: CASSSNREGTGNTIYF
DNA: TGTGCCAGCAGCTCTAACAGGGAGGGGACTGGAAACACCATATATTTT

size: .
D: TRBD1
V: TRBV9
J: TRBJ2-2
CDR3: CASRGTGYSGELFF
DNA: TGTGCCAGCAGGGGGACAGGGTATTCCGGGGAGCTGTTTTTT

size: .
D: .
V: TRBV12-3/TRBV12-4
J: TRBJ1-5
CDR3: CASRWTVNQPQHF
DNA: TGTGCCAGCAGATGGACAGTTAATCAGCCCCAGCATTTT

size: .
D: TRBD1
V: TRBV7-9
J: TRBJ2-1
CDR3: CASSLGDRYYNEQFF
DNA: TGTGCCAGCAGCTTGGGGGACAGGTACTACAATGAGCAGTTCTTC